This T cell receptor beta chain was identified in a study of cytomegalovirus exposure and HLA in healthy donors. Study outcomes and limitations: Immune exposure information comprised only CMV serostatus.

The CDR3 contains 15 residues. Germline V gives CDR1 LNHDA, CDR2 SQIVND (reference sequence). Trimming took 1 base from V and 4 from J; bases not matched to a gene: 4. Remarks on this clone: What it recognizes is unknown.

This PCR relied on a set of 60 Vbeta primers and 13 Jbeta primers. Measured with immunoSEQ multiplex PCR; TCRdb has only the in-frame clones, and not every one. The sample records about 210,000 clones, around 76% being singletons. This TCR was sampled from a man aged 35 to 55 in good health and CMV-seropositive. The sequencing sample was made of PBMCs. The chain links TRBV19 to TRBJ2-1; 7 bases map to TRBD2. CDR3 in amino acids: CASSIGGTTYNEQFF. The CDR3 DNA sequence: TGTGCCAGTAGTATAGGTGGGACTACGTACAATGAGCAGTTCTTC.